Each of the 25 T cell receptor beta chains below was sequenced from the same sample in a study of CD8+CD57+ T cells in acquired aplastic anemia. Sequenced patients had shown CD8+CD57+ cell expansion by flow cytometry. TCR beta VDJ combinations and CDR3 sequences were profiled from genomic DNA. TCRdb recomputed calls from the reads with MiXCR, one row per CDR3 protein. The data hold approximately 98,000 distinct CDR3 sequences, with around two thirds observed a single time. Material: sorted CD4+, CD8+, or CD8+CD57+ T cells (not recorded which) from PBMCs. These receptor sequences come from a human donor with aplastic anemia.

The chain links TRBV7-2 to TRBJ1-6; D is unresolved. The CDR3 has 13 amino acids. Germline V CDR1 and CDR2: SGHTA, FQGNSA. The germline V and J ends were trimmed by 1 base and 10 bases, with 8 bases remaining between them. Here the CDR3 DNA reads TGTGCCAGCAGCTTAGATGGGAACTCACCCCTCCACTTT. It translates to CASSLDGNSPLHF.

V and J are TRBV24-1 and TRBJ2-5; possibly TRBD2 for D (6 bases). CDR3 length: 15 amino acids. Trimming shortened V by 4 bases and J by 3 bases, and 14 bases separated the two germline ends. CDR1 KGHDR and CDR2 SFDVKD come from the germline V gene. The CDR3 is CATSEEGRLKETQYF. CDR3 DNA sequence: TGTGCCACCAGTGAGGAGGGCCGGTTGAAAGAGACCCAGTACTTC.

The chain couples TRBV29-1 to TRBJ1-2; D perhaps matches TRBD1 (5 bases). Trimming shortened V by 6 bases and J by 2 bases, and 13 bases separated the two germline ends. Germline V gene data show CDR1 as SQVTM and CDR2 as ANQGSEA. The CDR3 extends over 13 amino acids. CDR3 in amino acids: CSVARGLNYGYTF. In DNA form, the CDR3 reads TGCAGCGTCGCGCGGGGCCTGAACTATGGCTACACCTTC.

The rearrangement joins TRBV5-4 to TRBJ2-5; 16 nucleotides align to TRBD2. V was pared by 0 bases and J by 4 bases, with 3 bases of the junction left unmatched. CDR1 SGHNT and CDR2 YYREEE come from the germline V gene (reference sequence). This CDR3 has 17 amino acids. The CDR3 reads CASSLEGLAGGRETQYF. Written as DNA, the CDR3 is TGTGCCAGCAGCTTGGAGGGACTAGCGGGGGGGCGAGAGACCCAGTACTTC.

The gene calls are TRBV12-3 or TRBV12-4 and TRBJ2-7; 7 bases align to TRBD2. The length of the CDR3 is 15 residues. V shed 5 bases, J shed 3 bases, and the junction held 10 bases outside the gene matches. CDR3 in amino acids: CASSRWGGGRYEQYF. The CDR3 DNA is TGTGCCAGCAGTCGCTGGGGCGGGGGTCGCTACGAGCAGTACTTC.

The chain is built from TRBV29-1 and TRBJ2-1; 8 nucleotides match TRBD1. Germline CDR1 and CDR2: SQVTM and ANQGSEA. V lost 4 bases and J lost 5; bases outside the gene matches: 10. There are 15 residues in the CDR3. The CDR3 reads CSVGSRGLLDNEQFF. In DNA, the CDR3 is TGCAGCGTTGGAAGCAGGGGGCTTTTGGACAATGAGCAGTTCTTC.

This clonotype showed up just a few times. The rearrangement joins TRBV20-1 to TRBJ2-1, with a weak D call TRBD1 (6 bases). CDR3 length: 14 amino acids. Germline V gene lookup returns CDR1 DFQATT and CDR2 SNEGSKA (reference sequence). V was cut by 0 bases and J by 7 bases, with 13 bases left in between. CDR3 DNA: TGCAGTGCTAGAGAGGGACAAATCAGAAATGAGCAGTTCTTC. Translating gives CSAREGQIRNEQFF.

The chain employs TRBV20-1 and TRBJ2-5; possibly TRBD1 or TRBD2 for D (6 bases each). Trimming left V 0 bases short and J 2 bases short, with 10 bases between. This CDR3 comprises 14 residues. Germline assignment: CDR1 DFQATT and CDR2 SNEGSKA (reference sequence). CDR3 sequence: CSARDGGPQETQYF. The CDR3 DNA sequence: TGCAGTGCTAGAGACGGGGGCCCACAAGAGACCCAGTACTTC.

This chain joins TRBV19 and TRBJ1-6; D might be TRBD1 (5 bases). Trimming left V 6 bases short and J 10 bases short, with 10 bases between. The CDR3 length is 12 residues. The germline gives CDR1 LNHDA, CDR2 SQIVND (reference sequence). DNA for the CDR3: TGTGCCAGTAGCCAGGGTGGATCACCCCTCCACTTT. This translates into CASSQGGSPLHF. Complete variable domain (other parts from reference TRBV19 and TRBJ1-6): DGGITQSPKYLFRKEGQNVTLSCEQNLNHDAMYWYRQDPGQGLRLIYYSQIVNDFQKGDIAEGYSVSREKKESFPLTVTSAQKNPTAFYLCASSQGGSPLHFGNGTRLTVT.

The chain recombines TRBV7-6 with TRBJ2-7; a weak D match, TRBD1 (5 bases). The CDR3 is 15 residues long. The germline V gene encodes CDR1 SGHVS and CDR2 FNYEAQ. V lost 1 base to trimming and J lost 1 base, with 11 bases between them. The CDR3 protein is CASSLGPDSSYEQYF. The CDR3 nucleotides are TGTGCCAGCAGCTTAGGACCCGACAGTTCCTACGAGCAGTACTTC.

This sequence joins TRBV7-9 and TRBJ1-2, with 8 nucleotides matching TRBD1. V trimming: 7 bases; J trimming: 8 bases; junction bases outside the gene matches: 12. Germline CDR1 reads SEHNR; CDR2 reads FQNEAQ (reference sequence). The CDR3 totals 14 residues. The CDR3 DNA reads TGTGCCAGCATCCAGCGCGGACAGGGTGGGGGCTACACCTTC. Translating it yields CASIQRGQGGGYTF.

The chain combines TRBV6-1 with TRBJ2-7; no firm D call. V was pared by 6 bases and J by 0 bases, with 9 bases between. CDR1 and CDR2 from the germline V gene are MNHNS and SASEGT. The CDR3 sequence is 13 residues long. The CDR3 here is CASSPASSYEQYF. The CDR3 coding sequence is TGTGCCAGCAGCCCCGCCAGCTCCTACGAGCAGTACTTC.

This sequence joins TRBV10-3 and TRBJ1-2, with D unclear. The CDR3 is 11 amino acids. Germline V gives CDR1 ENHRY, CDR2 SYGVKD. V was pared by 5 bases and J by 6 bases, with 7 bases between. DNA for the CDR3: TGTGCCATCAGTCGGGGAAATGGCTACACCTTC. Encoded protein: CAISRGNGYTF.

The gene calls are TRBV10-3 and TRBJ2-1; 7 nucleotides agree with TRBD2. Germline CDR1 ENHRY, CDR2 SYGVKD. V lost 6 bases, J lost 8 bases, and 7 bases stayed unmatched. This CDR3 spans 13 amino acids. The CDR3 loop is CAIRDSGRDEQFF. In DNA form, the CDR3 reads TGTGCCATCAGGGATAGCGGGCGGGATGAGCAGTTCTTC.

This clonotype was observed a handful of times. The chain joins TRBV20-1 to TRBJ1-2; 9 bases align to TRBD1. The CDR3 is 11 amino acids. The junction had 4 bases not matched to a gene; V was cut back by 5 bases and J by 9 bases. Germline V lookup: CDR1 DFQATT, CDR2 SNEGSKA (reference sequence). This CDR3 reads CSAPGQGSYTF. CDR3 sequence (DNA): TGCAGTGCTCCGGGACAGGGTAGCTACACCTTC.

In its sample, this clonotype was seen a few times. CDR3 nucleotides: TGCAGTGCTAGGACAGGTGCGTACGAGCAGTACTTC. It specifies CSARTGAYEQYF. J is TRBJ2-7 and V is TRBV20-1, with D tentatively TRBD1 (6 bases). Trimming pared 3 bases from V and 4 bases from J, leaving 10 bases between. This CDR3 has 12 residues. From germline, CDR1 is DFQATT and CDR2 SNEGSKA (reference sequence).

The sample holds one count of this clonotype. The chain carries TRBV29-1 and TRBJ2-3, with no clear D. CDR1 is SQVTM, CDR2 ANQGSEA, per germline. Trimming stripped 2 bases from V and 2 bases from J, with 8 bases between. The CDR3 is 13 residues long. This CDR3 reads CSVELGNTDTQYF. Here the CDR3 DNA reads TGCAGCGTTGAACTGGGGAACACAGATACGCAGTATTTT.

The V call is TRBV9, the J call TRBJ1-3; D gene ambiguous. V shed 4 bases and J shed 0 bases, with 14 bases lying between them. The CDR3 has 16 residues. Germline CDR1 and CDR2: SGDLS and YYNGEE. The CDR3 nucleotides read TGTGCCAGCAGCCGATTGGACGCCGCCTCTGGAAACACCATATATTTT. It specifies CASSRLDAASGNTIYF.

V is TRBV2 and J is TRBJ2-2; 10 bases are shared with TRBD1. Germline values: CDR1 SNHLY, CDR2 FYNNEI. The trim removed 6 bases at V and 6 bases at J, leaving 1 base unmatched. This CDR3 contains 13 residues. The CDR3 DNA sequence: TGTGCCAGCAGGGACAGGGGGGCCGGGGAGCTGTTTTTT. Translating it yields CASRDRGAGELFF.

Many counts were recorded for this clonotype. V and J are TRBV5-4 and TRBJ2-1, with 11 bases aligning to TRBD2. V was pared by 7 bases and J by 8 bases, with 8 bases of the junction left unmatched. The CDR3 totals 14 residues. Germline lookup yields CDR1 SGHNT and CDR2 YYREEE (reference sequence). DNA for the CDR3: TGTGCCAGCTCCGGGACTAGCGGAACCTATGAGCAGTTCTTC. Translation gives CASSGTSGTYEQFF. Full variable domain (rest looked up from reference TRBV5-4 and TRBJ2-1): ETGVTQSPTHLIKTRGQQVTLRCSSQSGHNTVSWYQQALGQGPQFIFQYYREEENGRGNFPPRFSGLQFPNYSSELNVNALELDDSALYLCASSGTSGTYEQFFGPGTRLTVL.

The rearrangement joins TRBV20-1 to TRBJ2-5; D remains unclear. Trimming took off 2 bases at V and 4 bases at J, with 23 bases between the two ends. Germline CDR1 DFQATT, CDR2 SNEGSKA (reference sequence). The length of the CDR3 is 17 residues. CDR3 region: CSARPQTLPSARETQYF. CDR3 nucleotides: TGCAGTGCTAGACCTCAGACCTTACCCTCCGCGAGAGAGACCCAGTACTTC.

J is TRBJ1-1 and V is TRBV14; D may be TRBD1 (5 bases). The CDR3 has 12 residues. Deletions cut 5 bases from V and 6 bases from J, with 10 bases between. Germline V gene lookup returns CDR1 SGHDN and CDR2 FVKESK. The CDR3 loop is CASSYRGSEAFF. The CDR3 DNA sequence: TGTGCCAGCAGCTATAGGGGTTCTGAAGCTTTCTTT.

The chain employs TRBV15 and TRBJ2-2; weak D call: TRBD1 (5 bases). The CDR3 loop spans 14 amino acids. Trimming removed 3 bases from V and 2 bases from J, with 7 bases in between. Germline V CDR1 and CDR2: LNHNV, YYDKDF (reference sequence). DNA of the CDR3: TGTGCCACCAGCAGGACAGCCAACACCGGGGAGCTGTTTTTT. Encoded protein: CATSRTANTGELFF.

The rearrangement links TRBV4-1 to TRBJ2-3, with 7 bases that match TRBD1. The CDR3 is 20 amino acids. The junction had 21 bases not matched to a gene; V was cut back by 0 bases and J by 6 bases. Germline lookup yields CDR1 MGHRA and CDR2 YSYEKL. The CDR3 region is CASSQDVGGNRGLNLDTQYF. In nucleotides, the CDR3 is TGCGCCAGCAGCCAAGATGTCGGTGGAAACAGGGGCCTAAACCTTGATACGCAGTATTTT.

At least ten counts were recorded for this clonotype. V usage is TRBV4-2 and J usage is TRBJ2-7; 7 bases are a match to TRBD2. From germline, CDR1 is LGHNA and CDR2 YNFKEQ. J was trimmed by 2 bases and V by 8 bases; bases with no gene match: 12. This CDR3 is 15 amino acids long. The CDR3, as DNA: TGTGCCAGCCAACGGGAGGCAGGAAGCGCCTACGAGCAGTACTTC. Translated: CASQREAGSAYEQYF.